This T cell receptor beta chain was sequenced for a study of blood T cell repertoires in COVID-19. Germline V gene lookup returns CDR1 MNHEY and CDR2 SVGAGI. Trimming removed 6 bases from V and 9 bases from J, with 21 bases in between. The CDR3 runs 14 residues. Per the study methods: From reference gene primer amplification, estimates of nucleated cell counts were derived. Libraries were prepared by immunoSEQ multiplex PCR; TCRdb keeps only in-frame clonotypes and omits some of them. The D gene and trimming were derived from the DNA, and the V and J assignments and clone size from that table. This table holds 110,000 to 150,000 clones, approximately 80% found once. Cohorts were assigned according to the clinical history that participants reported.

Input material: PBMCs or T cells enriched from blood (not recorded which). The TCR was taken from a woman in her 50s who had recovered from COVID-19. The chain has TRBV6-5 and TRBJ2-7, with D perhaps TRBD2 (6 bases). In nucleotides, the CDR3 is TGTGCCAGCAGCCGTCGCGGGGATCCCAAGGCGCAGTACTTC. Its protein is CASSRRGDPKAQYF.